Detailed here is one T cell receptor (beta chain). What it binds is unknown. The V and J ends lost 3 bases and 5 bases respectively, with 16 bases between them. There are 16 residues in the CDR3. In germline, CDR1 is MGHDK, CDR2 SYGVNS. Treatment meaning: oral pan-JAK inhibitor, 5-10 mg twice daily. It was from PBMCs that CD4+ and CD8+ T cells were sorted. The data stem from a study of CD8+ T cells in alopecia areata. About the study: Using the percentage of affected scalp area, treated patients' severity was scored.

It was cDNA, reverse transcribed from extracted RNA, that served as the sequencing template. Profiling relied on immunoSEQ multiplex PCR, and the TCRdb table lists in-frame clones only, not all of them. The sample includes a few hundred thousand clones, more than 45% of them seen just once. Study-wide points: Scalp sequencing also captures normal skin's resident alphabeta T cells.

The starting material was CD4+ T cells sorted from blood, obtained at week 4, from a patient treated with tofacitinib. This sequence joins TRBV25-1 and TRBJ1-4; a weak D match, TRBD1 (5 bases). This TCR was recovered from a human donor with alopecia areata. CDR3: CASSEFSMGENEKLFF. CDR3 in DNA: TGTGCCAGCAGTGAGTTCTCCATGGGGGAAAATGAAAAACTGTTTTTT.